A single sample gave rise to the 5 T cell receptor beta chains below, sequenced in a study of shared clonotypes between healthy human individuals. Profiled with immunoSEQ multiplex PCR; TCRdb holds only in-frame clones, not every one. The sample shows about 2.2 million clones, roughly 91% of them seen only once. CD45RO-negative cells were positively selected for CCR7, leaving out terminally differentiated effector memory CD45RA+ cells. Sequencing was carried out using naive CD8+ T cells from PBMCs. The receptors shown here come from a man younger than 35 in good health. Some clones in this sample may be carry-over from other donors' samples.

Notes on this clone: The identical CDR3 is also encoded by other nucleotide sequences in the sample. The chain has TRBV27 and TRBJ2-7, with TRBD2 matching 13 bases. The CDR3 is 15 amino acids. Germline loops: CDR1 MNHEY, CDR2 SMNVEV (reference sequence). Trimming removed 0 bases from V and 4 bases from J; junction bases left unmatched: 0. CDR3 protein: CASSLSLAGGYEQYF. DNA for the CDR3: TGTGCCAGCAGTTTATCACTAGCGGGAGGGTACGAGCAGTACTTC.

The chain combines TRBV28 with TRBJ1-4, with a weak D call TRBD1 (6 bases). The CDR3 sequence is 16 residues long. From germline, CDR1 is MDHEN and CDR2 SYDVKM. V shed 9 bases and J shed 5 bases, with 22 bases lying between them. The CDR3 here is CASTHKAGGVNEKLFF. The DNA for the CDR3 is TGTGCCAGTACCCATAAGGCGGGGGGCGTGAATGAAAAACTGTTTTTT.

The chain carries TRBV27 and TRBJ2-2; D may be TRBD2 (5 bases). In germline, CDR1 is MNHEY, CDR2 SMNVEV (reference sequence). V lost 0 bases and J 0 bases, leaving 14 bases between the germline ends. The CDR3 has 18 residues. The CDR3 nucleotides are TGTGCCAGCAGTTTATCAATCGTGGAGGTTTCGAACACCGGGGAGCTGTTTTTT. The encoded protein is CASSLSIVEVSNTGELFF.

The V call is TRBV7-9, the J call TRBJ2-3; 8 bases are shared with TRBD2. This CDR3 has 17 residues. V was clipped by 5 bases and J by 2 bases; unmatched bases: 12. Per the germline V gene, CDR1 is SEHNR and CDR2 is FQNEAQ (reference sequence). This chain's CDR3 is CASSILGGAATTDTQYF. The CDR3 bases are TGTGCCAGCAGCATCCTCGGGGGGGCCGCCACCACAGATACGCAGTATTTT.

V is TRBV4-3 and J is TRBJ2-7; D unclear. The germline V gene encodes CDR1 LGHNA and CDR2 YSLEER. The V and J ends lost 0 bases and 3 bases respectively, with 12 bases between them. The CDR3 covers 15 residues. CDR3 in DNA: TGCGCCAGCAGCCAAGATCTGCTTCAGAACTACGAGCAGTACTTC. The encoded protein is CASSQDLLQNYEQYF.